The 19 T cell receptor beta chains listed next were all sequenced from one sample in a study of identical twins. TCRdb re-called the 5' RACE reads through MiXCR, storing one row per CDR3 protein. The table has around 960,000 distinct CDR3 sequences, about 12% seen once; the top ten hold around 1.5%. This sample also belongs to another study, concerning yellow fever vaccine responses in identical twins.

Sequencing used PBMCs. The origin of the receptors is a woman younger than 30 in good health.

There are a few counts of this clonotype. V usage is TRBV9 and J usage is TRBJ2-5, with 8 bases matching TRBD2. The germline V gene encodes CDR1 SGDLS and CDR2 YYNGEE. Unmatched junction bases numbered 5, after V lost 1 base and J lost 0 bases. This CDR3 has 16 residues. CDR3: CASSVSAGVYQETQYF. The CDR3 nucleotides read TGTGCCAGCAGCGTATCAGCGGGGGTTTACCAAGAGACCCAGTACTTC.

This clonotype has only a few counts. V gene TRBV6-1 combines with J gene TRBJ2-3, with 13 bases aligning to TRBD2. CDR3 length: 19 residues. With 6 bases clipped from V and 2 bases from J, the junction kept 14 bases outside the gene matches. In germline, CDR1 is MNHNS, CDR2 SASEGT. The CDR3 nucleotides read TGTGCCAGCAGCCTCCTAAAGTACGGGACTAGCGGGGACACAGATACGCAGTATTTT. Translated: CASSLLKYGTSGDTDTQYF.

The sample holds a few counts of this clonotype. The rearrangement joins TRBV7-9 to TRBJ2-4, with D unclear. The CDR3 totals 15 residues. Between the trimmed V and J ends, which lost 1 base and 3 bases, there was a span of 10 bases. Germline-derived CDR1 and CDR2 are SEHNR and FQNEAQ (reference sequence). The CDR3 region is CASSLGGPVKNIQYF. The CDR3, as DNA: TGTGCCAGCAGCTTAGGCGGTCCGGTCAAAAACATTCAGTACTTC.

This clonotype was detected only a few times. The V call is TRBV27, the J call TRBJ2-2; D gene unclear. CDR1 and CDR2 (germline): MNHEY, SMNVEV (reference sequence). Trimming shortened V by 11 bases and J by 2 bases, and 15 bases separated the two germline ends. The length of the CDR3 is 14 residues. The DNA for the CDR3 is TGTGCCTCACAATTGGCAGATAACACCGGGGAGCTGTTTTTT. Translation: CASQLADNTGELFF.

This clonotype has a handful of counts. This chain connects TRBV2 to TRBJ1-1; no definite D call. The CDR3 is 13 amino acids. V was pared by 8 bases and J by 0 bases, with 10 bases between. The germline CDR1 and CDR2 sequences are SNHLY and FYNNEI. CDR3 loop: CASGMSMNTEAFF. DNA for the CDR3: TGTGCCAGCGGGATGTCGATGAACACTGAAGCTTTCTTT.

The V call is TRBV29-1, the J call TRBJ2-2; D is perhaps TRBD1 (6 bases). Germline CDR1 and CDR2: SQVTM and ANQGSEA. V was cut by 0 bases and J by 6 bases, with 17 bases left in between. The CDR3 has 16 amino acids. The CDR3 nucleotides are TGCAGCGTTGAAGATCGGGTTTGGGGGCAGGCCGGGGAGCTGTTTTTT. This encodes CSVEDRVWGQAGELFF.

This clonotype was observed a few times. The chain recombines TRBV18 with TRBJ2-2, with TRBD1 identical over 7 bases. After removal of 6 bases from V and 4 bases from J, the junction contained 8 bases not matched to a gene. The germline CDR1 and CDR2 sequences are KGHSH and LQKENI. This CDR3 contains 15 residues. CDR3 sequence: CASSHGTDFTGELFF. CDR3 nucleotide sequence: TGTGCCAGCTCCCACGGGACAGACTTCACCGGGGAGCTGTTTTTT.

In its sample, this clonotype was seen many times. The V gene is TRBV11-2, the J gene TRBJ2-3, with D possibly being TRBD1 or TRBD2 (6 bases each). This CDR3 contains 12 residues. Germline CDR1 reads SGHAT; CDR2 reads FQNNGV. The germline V and J ends were trimmed by 3 bases and 8 bases, with 9 bases remaining between them. CDR3 nucleotides: TGTGCCAGCAGCTTGGGGGGCCGTACGCAGTATTTT. It codes for CASSLGGRTQYF.

The rearrangement uses TRBV10-2 and TRBJ2-7; 9 nucleotides align to TRBD2. J gave up 7 bases and V 5 bases, and 18 bases lay outside the gene matches. CDR3 length equals 17 residues. The germline gives CDR1 WSHSY, CDR2 SAAADI. The CDR3 loop is CASSSQAGGPSGGEQYF. CDR3 nucleotides: TGCGCCAGCAGTTCCCAAGCGGGAGGTCCGTCAGGGGGAGAGCAGTACTTC.

In this sample, this clonotype turned up once. The rearrangement joins TRBV4-1 to TRBJ2-7; TRBD2 matches 8 bases. Trimming removed 5 bases from V and 3 bases from J; junction bases left unmatched: 18. In germline, CDR1 is MGHRA, CDR2 YSYEKL. This CDR3 contains 18 residues. The chain's CDR3 is CASSEGPGTSGLNYEQYF. The DNA for the CDR3 is TGCGCCAGCAGCGAGGGACCCGGCACTAGCGGACTGAACTACGAGCAGTACTTC.

The chain couples TRBV15 to TRBJ1-1; D gene unclear. Per germline, CDR1 LNHNV and CDR2 YYDKDF (reference sequence). CDR3 length: 12 amino acids. V lost 4 bases and J 2 bases, leaving 5 bases between the germline ends. The CDR3 DNA reads as TGTGCCACCAGCAATTATAACACTGAAGCTTTCTTT. Its translation is CATSNYNTEAFF. Complete variable domain (other parts from reference TRBV15 and TRBJ1-1): DAMVIQNPRYQVTQFGKPVTLSCSQTLNHNVMYWYQQKSSQAPKLLFHYYDKDFNNEADTPDNFQSRRPNTSFCFLDIRSPGLGDTAMYLCATSNYNTEAFFGQGTRLTVV.

This clonotype was counted a few times. V gene TRBV27 combines with J gene TRBJ2-7; D not resolved. The CDR3 is 14 residues long. Germline CDR1 and CDR2: MNHEY and SMNVEV (reference sequence). V lost 4 bases and J 3 bases, leaving 13 bases between the germline ends. CDR3 bases: TGTGCCAGCAGTTCCGCTAGAAAAGGCTACGAGCAGTACTTC. The encoded protein is CASSSARKGYEQYF.

Only a few counts were recorded for this clonotype. The V gene is TRBV6-1, the J gene TRBJ2-5; D remains ambiguous. V dropped 5 bases and J dropped 3 bases, with 10 bases sitting between them. This CDR3 spans 13 amino acids. The germline V gene has CDR1 MNHNS and CDR2 SASEGT. This CDR3 reads CASSLTIKETQYF. DNA of the CDR3: TGTGCCAGCAGTCTAACTATTAAAGAGACCCAGTACTTC.

This chain joins TRBV19 and TRBJ2-7, with 7 bases fitting TRBD1. The J segment lost 3 bases and the V segment lost 8 bases, leaving 4 bases of the junction unmatched. CDR3 length: 12 residues. Germline CDR1 and CDR2: LNHDA and SQIVND (reference sequence). The CDR3 coding sequence is TGTGCCAGTCAAACAGGGGACTACGAGCAGTACTTC. This gives the protein CASQTGDYEQYF.

This clonotype has more than one count but fewer than ten. The chain uses TRBV5-6 and TRBJ2-7, with 11 bases identical to TRBD2. V lost 3 bases, J lost 0 bases, and 8 bases stayed unmatched. There are 17 residues in the CDR3. CDR1 and CDR2 from the germline V gene are SGHDT and YYEEEE. This chain's CDR3 is CASSSRLAGQNSYEQYF. CDR3 DNA: TGTGCCAGCAGCTCCCGACTAGCGGGACAAAACTCCTACGAGCAGTACTTC.

This clonotype was seen a few times. CDR3 loop: CASSSAGLAYEQYF. Here the CDR3 DNA reads TGTGCCAGCAGTTCAGCGGGGTTAGCCTACGAGCAGTACTTC. This chain joins TRBV6-5 and TRBJ2-7, with TRBD2 matching over 7 bases. CDR1 and CDR2 (germline): MNHEY, SVGAGI. V gave up 4 bases and J gave up 2 bases; unmatched junction bases: 5. The CDR3 runs to 14 residues.

There are many counts of this clonotype. This chain connects TRBV20-1 to TRBJ2-3; maybe TRBD1 (5 bases). Trimming left V 1 base short and J 7 bases short, with 15 bases between. CDR3 length: 14 amino acids. Germline V gene data show CDR1 as DFQATT and CDR2 as SNEGSKA (reference sequence). This chain's CDR3 is CSARVPTAPYTQYF. CDR3 nucleotide sequence: TGCAGTGCTAGAGTCCCGACAGCTCCTTATACGCAGTATTTT.

Only a few counts were recorded for this clonotype. The chain couples TRBV5-1 to TRBJ2-2; 7 bases are shared with TRBD1. Looked up from germline, CDR1 is SGHRS and CDR2 is YFSETQ. With V trimmed by 7 bases and J by 0 bases, 6 bases remained unmatched. This CDR3 spans 15 amino acids. The CDR3 nucleotides read TGCGCCAGCGGACCTCAGGGGGCGAACACCGGGGAGCTGTTTTTT. Encoded protein: CASGPQGANTGELFF.

The V gene is TRBV28, the J gene TRBJ2-1, with D perhaps matching TRBD1 (5 bases). Germline CDR1 MDHEN, CDR2 SYDVKM. The ends were cut back, 2 bases at V and 5 bases at J, with 16 bases in the middle. The CDR3 covers 16 residues. CDR3 sequence (DNA): TGTGCCAGCAGTTTAAAGTGGACACGGATGGACAATGAGCAGTTCTTC. Its protein is CASSLKWTRMDNEQFF. The variable domain in full, completed from reference TRBV28 and TRBJ2-1, reads DVKVTQSSRYLVKRTGEKVFLECVQDMDHENMFWYRQDPGLGLRLIYFSYDVKMKEKGDIPEGYSVSREKKERFSLILESASTNQTSMYLCASSLKWTRMDNEQFFGPGTRLTVL.